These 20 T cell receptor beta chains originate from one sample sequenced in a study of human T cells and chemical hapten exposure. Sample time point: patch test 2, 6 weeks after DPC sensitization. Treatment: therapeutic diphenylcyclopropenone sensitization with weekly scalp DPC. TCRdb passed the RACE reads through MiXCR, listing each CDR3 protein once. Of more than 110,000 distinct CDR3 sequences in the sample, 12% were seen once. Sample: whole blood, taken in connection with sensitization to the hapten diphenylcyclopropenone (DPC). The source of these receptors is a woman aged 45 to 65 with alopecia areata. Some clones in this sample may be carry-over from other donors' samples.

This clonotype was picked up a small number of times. CDR3 amino acids: CASSPRGELLTDTQYF. CDR3 DNA: TGTGCCAGCAGCCCCCGGGGGGAACTCCTCACAGATACGCAGTATTTT. The chain recombines TRBV7-3 with TRBJ2-3; 7 nucleotides line up with TRBD2. The CDR3 spans 16 residues. Per germline, CDR1 SGHTA and CDR2 FQGTGA. V shed 5 bases, J shed 2 bases, and the junction held 10 bases outside the gene matches.

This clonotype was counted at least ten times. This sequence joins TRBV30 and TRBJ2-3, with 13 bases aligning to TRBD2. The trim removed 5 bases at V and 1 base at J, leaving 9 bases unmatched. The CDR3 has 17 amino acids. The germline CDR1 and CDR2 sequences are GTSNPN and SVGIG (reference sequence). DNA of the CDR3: TGTGCCTGGGCCGGGACTAGCGGGAAGTTGGGCACAGATACGCAGTATTTT. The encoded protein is CAWAGTSGKLGTDTQYF. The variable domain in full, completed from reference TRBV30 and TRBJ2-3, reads SQTIHQWPATLVQPVGSPLSLECTVEGTSNPNLYWYRQAAGRGLQLLFYSVGIGQISSEVPQNLSASRPQDRQFILSSKKLLLSDSGFYLCAWAGTSGKLGTDTQYFGPGTRLTVL.

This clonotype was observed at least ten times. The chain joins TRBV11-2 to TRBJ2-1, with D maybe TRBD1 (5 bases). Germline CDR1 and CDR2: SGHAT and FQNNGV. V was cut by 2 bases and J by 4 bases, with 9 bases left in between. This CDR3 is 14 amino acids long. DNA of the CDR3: TGTGCCAGCAGCTTATCAGGGATTTACAATGAGCAGTTCTTC. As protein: CASSLSGIYNEQFF.

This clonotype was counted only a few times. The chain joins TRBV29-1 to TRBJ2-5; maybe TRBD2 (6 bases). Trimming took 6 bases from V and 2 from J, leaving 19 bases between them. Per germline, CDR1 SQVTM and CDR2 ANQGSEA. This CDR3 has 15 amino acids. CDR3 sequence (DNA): TGCAGCGTAGGACTGGGGGTAGGGAGGCAAGAGACCCAGTACTTC. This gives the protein CSVGLGVGRQETQYF.

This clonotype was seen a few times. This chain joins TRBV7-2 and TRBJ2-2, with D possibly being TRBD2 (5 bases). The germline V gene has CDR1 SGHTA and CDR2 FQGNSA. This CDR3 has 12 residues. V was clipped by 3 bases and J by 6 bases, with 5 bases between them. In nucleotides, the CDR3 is TGTGCCAGCAGCTTGCGGGCCGGGGAGCTGTTTTTT. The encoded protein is CASSLRAGELFF.

In nucleotides, the CDR3 is TGCAGTGCTAGAGATTACGGGAGGGGAGAGACCCAGTACTTC. Amino acid sequence: CSARDYGRGETQYF. The V and J genes are TRBV20-1 and TRBJ2-5; 8 positions match TRBD2. CDR1 and CDR2 from the germline V gene are DFQATT and SNEGSKA (reference sequence). The CDR3 runs to 14 residues. The ends lost 0 bases at V and 4 bases at J; junction bases unmatched: 4.

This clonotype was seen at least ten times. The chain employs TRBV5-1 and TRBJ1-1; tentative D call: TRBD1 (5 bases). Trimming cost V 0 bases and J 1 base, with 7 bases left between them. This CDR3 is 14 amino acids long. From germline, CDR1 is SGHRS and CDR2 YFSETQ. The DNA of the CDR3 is TGCGCCAGCAGCTTGGGACAGTGGAACACTGAAGCTTTCTTT. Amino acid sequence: CASSLGQWNTEAFF.

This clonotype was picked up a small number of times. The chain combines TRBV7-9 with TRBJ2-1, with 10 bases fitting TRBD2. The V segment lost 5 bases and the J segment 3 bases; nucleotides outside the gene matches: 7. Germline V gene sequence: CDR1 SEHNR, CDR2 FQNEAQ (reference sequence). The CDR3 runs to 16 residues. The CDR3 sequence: CASSITGTSVYNEQFF. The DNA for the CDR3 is TGTGCCAGCAGCATAACCGGGACTAGCGTCTACAATGAGCAGTTCTTC.

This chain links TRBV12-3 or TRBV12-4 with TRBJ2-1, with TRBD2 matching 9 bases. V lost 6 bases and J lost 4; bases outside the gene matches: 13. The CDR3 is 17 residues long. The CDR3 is CASRPSGGTSLYNEQFF. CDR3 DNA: TGTGCCAGCAGACCAAGCGGGGGGACCTCCCTTTACAATGAGCAGTTCTTC.

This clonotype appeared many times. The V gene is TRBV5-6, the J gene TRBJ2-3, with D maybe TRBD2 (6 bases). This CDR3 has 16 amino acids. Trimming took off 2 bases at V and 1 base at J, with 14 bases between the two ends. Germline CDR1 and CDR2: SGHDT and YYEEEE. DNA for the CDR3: TGTGCCAGCAGCTTTGTATCTGCTAGCGGCACAGATACGCAGTATTTT. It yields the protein CASSFVSASGTDTQYF.

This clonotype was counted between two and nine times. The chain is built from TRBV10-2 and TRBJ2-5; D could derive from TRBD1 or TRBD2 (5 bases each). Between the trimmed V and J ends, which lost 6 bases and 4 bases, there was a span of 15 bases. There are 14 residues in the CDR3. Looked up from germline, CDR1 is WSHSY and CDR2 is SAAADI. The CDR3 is CASSQTGRGETQYF. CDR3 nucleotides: TGCGCCAGCAGCCAAACGGGGCGAGGAGAGACCCAGTACTTC.

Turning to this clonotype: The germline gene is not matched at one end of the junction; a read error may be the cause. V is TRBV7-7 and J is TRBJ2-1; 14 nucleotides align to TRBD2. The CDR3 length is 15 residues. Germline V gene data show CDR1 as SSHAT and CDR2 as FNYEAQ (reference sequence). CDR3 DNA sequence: TGTGCTAGCAGCTCGGGACTAGCGGGAGCACCTGAGCAGTTCTTC. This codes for CASSSGLAGAPEQFF.

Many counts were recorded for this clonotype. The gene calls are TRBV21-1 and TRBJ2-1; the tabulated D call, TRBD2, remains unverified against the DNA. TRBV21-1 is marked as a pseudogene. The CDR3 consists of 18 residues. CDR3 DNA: TGTGCCAGCAGCAAAGGTCGAGCGCGACTAGCGGGAGTGGATGAGCAGTTCTTC. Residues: CASSKGRARLAGVDEQFF.

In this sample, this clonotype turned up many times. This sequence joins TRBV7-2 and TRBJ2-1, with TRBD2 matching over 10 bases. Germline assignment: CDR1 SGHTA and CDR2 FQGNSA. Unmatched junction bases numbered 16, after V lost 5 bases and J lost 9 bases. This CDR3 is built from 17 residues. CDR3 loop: CASSPALLSGRGGEQFF. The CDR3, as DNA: TGTGCCAGCAGCCCAGCCCTCTTGAGCGGGAGGGGAGGTGAGCAGTTCTTC.

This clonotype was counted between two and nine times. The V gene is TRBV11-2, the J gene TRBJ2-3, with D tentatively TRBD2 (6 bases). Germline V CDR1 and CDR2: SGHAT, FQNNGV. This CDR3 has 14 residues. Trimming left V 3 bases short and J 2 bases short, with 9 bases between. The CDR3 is CASSFRRDTDTQYF. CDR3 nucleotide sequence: TGTGCCAGCAGCTTTCGGCGGGACACAGATACGCAGTATTTT.

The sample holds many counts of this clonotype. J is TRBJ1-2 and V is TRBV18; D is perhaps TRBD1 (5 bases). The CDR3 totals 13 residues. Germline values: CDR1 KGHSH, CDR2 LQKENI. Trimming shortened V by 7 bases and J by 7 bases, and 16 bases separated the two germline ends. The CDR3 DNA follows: TGTGCCAGCTTGGGACCGCCGTTGGGTGGCTACACCTTC. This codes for CASLGPPLGGYTF.

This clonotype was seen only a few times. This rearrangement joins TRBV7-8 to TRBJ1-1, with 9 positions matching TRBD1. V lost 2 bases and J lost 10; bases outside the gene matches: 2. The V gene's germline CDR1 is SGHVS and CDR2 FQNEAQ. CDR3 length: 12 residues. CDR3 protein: CASSLQDRGAFF. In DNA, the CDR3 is TGTGCCAGCAGCTTACAGGACAGGGGAGCTTTCTTT.

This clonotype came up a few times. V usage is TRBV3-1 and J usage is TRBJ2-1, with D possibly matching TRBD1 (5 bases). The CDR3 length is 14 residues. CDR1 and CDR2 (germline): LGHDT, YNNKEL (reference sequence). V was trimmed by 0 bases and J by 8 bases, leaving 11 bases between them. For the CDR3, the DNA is TGTGCCAGCAGCCAAGACGTTAGGGGCCATGAGCAGTTCTTC. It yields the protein CASSQDVRGHEQFF.

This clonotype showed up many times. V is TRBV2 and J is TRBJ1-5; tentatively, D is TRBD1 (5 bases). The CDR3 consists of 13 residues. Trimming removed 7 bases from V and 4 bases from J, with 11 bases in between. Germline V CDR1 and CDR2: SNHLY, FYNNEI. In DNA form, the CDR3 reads TGTGCCAGCACCCTGGGGGGAAATCAGCCCCAGCATTTT. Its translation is CASTLGGNQPQHF.

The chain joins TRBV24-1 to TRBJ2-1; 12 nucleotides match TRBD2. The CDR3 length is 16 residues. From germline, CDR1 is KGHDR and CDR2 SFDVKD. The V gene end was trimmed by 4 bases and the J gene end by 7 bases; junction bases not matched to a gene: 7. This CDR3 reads CATSDPTSGSINEQFF. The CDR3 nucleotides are TGTGCCACCAGTGACCCGACTAGCGGGAGTATTAATGAGCAGTTCTTC.